A single sample is the source of the 9 T cell receptor beta chains below, sequenced in a study of OX40 agonist ivuxolimab in advanced cancers. Measured with immunoSEQ multiplex PCR; TCRdb has only the in-frame clones, and not every one. The data hold around 92,000 clones, with roughly 94% observed a single time. The sample here was CD4+ or CD8+ T cells sorted from blood, taken in a trial of the OX40 agonist ivuxolimab. The receptor set was obtained from an adult with an advanced solid tumor such as melanoma, head and neck, liver or kidney cancer.

The gene calls are TRBV7-2 and TRBJ1-6; no clear D gene. The CDR3 has 12 residues. Germline CDR1 reads SGHTA; CDR2 reads FQGNSA. V lost 5 bases and J 9 bases, leaving 8 bases between the germline ends. The DNA for the CDR3 is TGTGCCAGCAGCCTCGCACGTTCACCCCTCCACTTT. Protein product: CASSLARSPLHF.

The chain links TRBV2 to TRBJ2-1; D is ambiguous. V was cut by 8 bases and J by 4 bases, with 12 bases left in between. The CDR3 consists of 13 residues. CDR1 is SNHLY, CDR2 FYNNEI, per germline. This CDR3 is CASLVGLYNEQFF. The CDR3 coding sequence is TGTGCCAGCCTAGTGGGTTTATACAATGAGCAGTTCTTC.

The chain couples TRBV30 to TRBJ1-2; weak D call: TRBD1 (5 bases). Germline lookup yields CDR1 GTSNPN and CDR2 SVGIG (reference sequence). The ends were cut back, 5 bases at V and 4 bases at J, with 20 bases in the middle. The CDR3 contains 15 residues. The CDR3 region is CAWGLPPGTVYGYTF. For the CDR3, the DNA is TGTGCCTGGGGGCTGCCGCCTGGGACGGTCTATGGCTACACCTTC. The full variable domain, its missing parts supplied by reference TRBV30 and TRBJ1-2, is SQTIHQWPATLVQPVGSPLSLECTVEGTSNPNLYWYRQAAGRGLQLLFYSVGIGQISSEVPQNLSASRPQDRQFILSSKKLLLSDSGFYLCAWGLPPGTVYGYTFGSGTRLTVV.

The V call is TRBV2, the J call TRBJ2-5, with a weak D call TRBD2 (6 bases). V dropped 2 bases and J dropped 5 bases, with 15 bases sitting between them. Per the germline V gene, CDR1 is SNHLY and CDR2 is FYNNEI. CDR3 size: 15 residues. The CDR3 nucleotides are TGTGCCAGCAGTGAAAGCGGGCAGGGCGGGGAGACCCAGTACTTC. It translates to CASSESGQGGETQYF.

The chain combines TRBV5-4 with TRBJ2-5; TRBD2 is a possible D gene (6 bases). Germline assignment: CDR1 SGHNT and CDR2 YYREEE (reference sequence). This CDR3 comprises 13 residues. V was cut by 4 bases and J by 5 bases, with 12 bases left in between. The DNA for the CDR3 is TGTGCCAGCAGCCGGGGGTCCGGGGAGACCCAGTACTTC. It translates to CASSRGSGETQYF.

V is TRBV5-1 and J is TRBJ1-6; TRBD1 might be the D (6 bases). Germline V gene lookup returns CDR1 SGHRS and CDR2 YFSETQ. V lost 7 bases and J 7 bases, leaving 15 bases between the germline ends. The length of the CDR3 is 14 residues. The CDR3 DNA reads as TGCGCCAGCCAAGCAGGGGTCCAAAATTCACCCCTCCACTTT. Translating it yields CASQAGVQNSPLHF.

This clone was counted once. The chain couples TRBV28 to TRBJ2-3, with TRBD1 as a possible D gene (5 bases). This CDR3 has 12 residues. CDR1 and CDR2 (germline): MDHEN, SYDVKM. The V end lost 8 bases, the J end lost 0 bases, and 6 bases lay between the germline ends. CDR3 bases: TGTGCCAGCGCAGGGAGCACAGATACGCAGTATTTT. Amino acids: CASAGSTDTQYF.

The chain carries TRBV16 and TRBJ1-6; 8 positions agree with TRBD1. This CDR3 region has 15 residues. V shed 2 bases and J 8 bases; nucleotides not matched to a gene: 5. The germline V gene encodes CDR1 KGHSY and CDR2 FQNENV. The CDR3 DNA follows: TGTGCCAGCAGCCAAGGGGGACAGGTTTATTCACCCCTCCACTTT. Its protein is CASSQGGQVYSPLHF. Variable domain in full (rest from reference TRBV16 and TRBJ1-6): GEEVAQTPKHLVRGEGQKAKLYCAPIKGHSYVFWYQQVLKNEFKFLISFQNENVFDETGMPKERFSAKCLPNSPCSLEIQATKLEDSAVYFCASSQGGQVYSPLHFGNGTRLTVT.

The chain recombines TRBV5-4 with TRBJ1-6; D call uncertain. The length of the CDR3 is 15 residues. V lost 0 bases, J lost 12 bases, and 16 bases lay in between. CDR1 and CDR2 (germline): SGHNT, YYREEE (reference sequence). CDR3 sequence (DNA): TGTGCCAGCAGCTTGGCCAACGGTGCCAGAGAACCCCTCCACTTT. This translates into CASSLANGAREPLHF.